The present entry profiles one TCR beta chain with its context. As yet, its antigen is unknown. The sample originates from a study of radiation and T cells in renal cell carcinoma. Study findings and constraints: Baseline intratumoral clonotype presence is unknown without pretreatment biopsies. From baseline, blood top tumor clonotypes peaked at 2 weeks post-radiation.

Stated time point: blood 4 weeks post-SBRT, at nephrectomy. Treatment in this sample: 15 Gy SBRT to primary tumor, nephrectomy 4 weeks later. Nephrectomy followed 15 Gy stereotactic body radiation by 4 weeks. Radiation-treated patients gave blood at baseline, week 2 and week 4. Using immunoSEQ multiplex PCR, the repertoire was profiled, and TCRdb retains in-frame clones only, with some absent. This table holds 130,000 to 150,000 clones, about 86% found once. Germline lookup yields CDR1 SGHTA and CDR2 FQGNSA. CDR3 length: 14 residues. V dropped 2 bases and J dropped 3 bases, with 11 bases sitting between them.

This TCR came from a woman in her 50s with renal cell carcinoma. The chain recombines TRBV7-2 with TRBJ2-7; D is unresolved. The specimen comprised blood, sampled from a patient whose treatment included radiotherapy and nephrectomy. The CDR3 DNA sequence: TGTGCCAGCAGCTTAAGTAGCACCCTCTACGAGCAGTACTTC. This encodes CASSLSSTLYEQYF.